Below are 10 T cell receptor beta chains sequenced from a single sample in a study of T-cell memory formation after mild COVID-19. Using its own MiXCR run on the 5' RACE reads, TCRdb lists one record per CDR3 protein. The sample has over 350,000 distinct CDR3 sequences, roughly a quarter seen once; the top ten hold 7.5% to 10%. The specimen was PBMCs or a T cell subset sorted from them (not recorded which). These receptors were obtained from an adult woman who had mild COVID-19 (a few samples of this study predate the infection). Cell type and time point are not known.

The rearrangement links TRBV19 to TRBJ2-6; D is uncertain. V was trimmed by 4 bases and J by 0 bases, leaving 13 bases between them. Germline CDR1 is LNHDA and CDR2 is SQIVND (reference sequence). This CDR3 region has 17 residues. CDR3 residues: CASSTFWRSSGANVLTF. The CDR3 nucleotides read TGTGCCAGTAGTACCTTTTGGCGGAGCTCTGGGGCCAACGTCCTGACTTTC.

This clonotype has only a few counts. This chain uses TRBV7-8 with TRBJ1-1, with 9 bases fitting TRBD1. CDR3 size: 16 residues. The germline gives CDR1 SGHVS, CDR2 FQNEAQ. J lost 1 base, V lost 4 bases, and 7 bases had no gene match. The CDR3 reads CASSSLKGQGNTEAFF. DNA of the CDR3: TGTGCCAGCAGCTCTCTAAAGGGACAGGGGAACACTGAAGCTTTCTTT.

The chain is built from TRBV5-6 and TRBJ1-1; D gene ambiguous. Germline V CDR1 and CDR2: SGHDT, YYEEEE. Trimming left V 2 bases short and J 5 bases short, with 13 bases between. The CDR3 spans 14 residues. CDR3 sequence: CASSLPLFSTEAFF. The CDR3 DNA reads as TGTGCCAGCAGCTTACCCCTCTTTTCTACTGAAGCTTTCTTT.

This clonotype was observed at least ten times. This sequence joins TRBV3-1 and TRBJ1-2, with D possibly matching TRBD1 (5 bases). This CDR3 region has 14 residues. Germline lookup yields CDR1 LGHDT and CDR2 YNNKEL (reference sequence). V dropped 3 bases and J dropped 8 bases, with 16 bases sitting between them. The CDR3 nucleotides read TGTGCCAGCAGCCACAGGGAATCGAAAAGAGGCTACACCTTC. Encoded protein: CASSHRESKRGYTF.

The chain uses TRBV29-1 and TRBJ2-1, with TRBD1 identical over 9 bases. Germline loops: CDR1 SQVTM, CDR2 ANQGSEA. CDR3 size: 13 residues. V gave up 8 bases and J gave up 8 bases; unmatched junction bases: 10. The CDR3 loop reads CSFPDRGLDEQFF. CDR3 coding DNA: TGCAGCTTTCCGGACAGGGGACTTGATGAGCAGTTCTTC.

The sample holds many counts of this clonotype. The CDR3 region has the DNA TGTGCCAGCAGCTTGGATATGAGCTCCTACAATGAGCAGTTCTTC. Protein: CASSLDMSSYNEQFF. The gene calls are TRBV11-2 and TRBJ2-1, with D uncertain. CDR1 and CDR2 from the germline V gene are SGHAT and FQNNGV. The CDR3 is 15 residues long. Trimming took off 3 bases at V and 0 bases at J, with 9 bases between the two ends.

A few counts support this clonotype. This chain connects TRBV29-1 to TRBJ2-7, with D maybe TRBD1 (6 bases). V lost 4 bases and J lost 2, with 18 bases in between. CDR1 SQVTM and CDR2 ANQGSEA come from the germline V gene. The CDR3 totals 15 residues. CDR3 protein: CSVVAGATDPYEQYF. CDR3 nucleotides: TGCAGCGTTGTCGCAGGGGCCACGGACCCCTACGAGCAGTACTTC.

This clonotype was observed many times. The chain uses TRBV5-1 and TRBJ2-6; D unresolved. The CDR3 covers 16 residues. Germline CDR1 is SGHRS and CDR2 is YFSETQ. The ends were cut back, 1 base at V and 0 bases at J, with 8 bases in the middle. The chain's CDR3 is CASSLSVVSGANVLTF. In nucleotides, the CDR3 is TGCGCCAGCAGCTTGTCCGTGGTCTCTGGGGCCAACGTCCTGACTTTC.

This clonotype was observed a few times. V and J are TRBV20-1 and TRBJ2-7; D not resolved. Germline loops: CDR1 DFQATT, CDR2 SNEGSKA (reference sequence). The ends were cut back, 3 bases at V and 0 bases at J, with 9 bases in the middle. The CDR3 contains 13 residues. CDR3 in amino acids: CSARSPASYEQYF. The CDR3 DNA sequence: TGCAGTGCTAGGTCCCCGGCCTCCTACGAGCAGTACTTC.

This clonotype appeared a few times. CDR3 in DNA: TGTGCCAGCAGTTCGGGACAGGTGCTTGGAGAGACCCAGTACTTC. Its protein product is CASSSGQVLGETQYF. The chain combines TRBV7-9 with TRBJ2-5; TRBD1 matches 8 bases. The CDR3 is 15 amino acids. CDR1 SEHNR and CDR2 FQNEAQ come from the germline V gene (reference sequence). Losses at the gene ends were 6 bases for V and 4 bases for J; bases not matched to a gene: 10.